These 2 T cell receptor beta chains were all obtained from the same sample, sequenced in a study of shared clonotypes between healthy human individuals. The method was immunoSEQ multiplex PCR; TCRdb's version includes in-frame clones alone and lacks a portion of them. This table has approximately 1,000,000 clones, 75% to 85% appearing once. Input material: memory CD4+ T cells from PBMCs. The subset denotes: CD45RA-negative fraction. These receptors all stem from a man aged 18 to 29 in good health. Some clones in this sample may be carry-over from other donors' samples.

The chain is built from TRBV2 and TRBJ2-5; 11 positions match TRBD2. This CDR3 comprises 16 residues. V lost 2 bases to trimming and J lost 4 bases; unmatched junction nucleotides: 6. Germline V gene sequence: CDR1 SNHLY, CDR2 FYNNEI. The CDR3 region is CASSELLAGARETQYF. The CDR3 nucleotides are TGTGCCAGCAGTGAATTACTAGCGGGAGCCCGAGAGACCCAGTACTTC.

The V gene is TRBV2, the J gene TRBJ2-2; 7 nucleotides match TRBD2. Looked up from germline, CDR1 is SNHLY and CDR2 is FYNNEI. The junction had 11 bases not matched to a gene; V was cut back by 9 bases and J by 7 bases. The length of the CDR3 is 14 residues. The CDR3 sequence: CASSSGQGVGELFF. In DNA, the CDR3 is TGTGCCAGTAGTAGCGGGCAAGGGGTCGGGGAGCTGTTTTTT.